The 11 T cell receptor beta chains presented below share a single source sample, sequenced in a study of breast tumors, draining lymph nodes, adjacent tissues. Each CDR3 protein gets one entry after TCRdb re-called the multiplex PCR reads with MiXCR. Altogether approximately 60,000 distinct CDR3 sequences are present, less than 75% being singletons, with the ten largest covering around a fifth. Sample: breast tumor tissue. The source is a female donor with breast cancer. Some clones in this sample may be carry-over from other donors' samples.

This clonotype was seen at least ten times. The chain carries TRBV19 and TRBJ2-1; 8 nucleotides align to TRBD2. The CDR3 spans 17 residues. Losses at the gene ends were 0 bases for V and 5 bases for J; bases not matched to a gene: 9. CDR1 is LNHDA, CDR2 SQIVND, per germline (reference sequence). The CDR3 spells CASSIDGGAGGDNEQFF. In DNA form, the CDR3 reads TGTGCCAGTAGTATAGATGGAGGCGCGGGGGGAGACAATGAGCAGTTCTTC. Based on the CDR3 plus reference TRBV19 and TRBJ2-1, the full variable domain is DGGITQSPKYLFRKEGQNVTLSCEQNLNHDAMYWYRQDPGQGLRLIYYSQIVNDFQKGDIAEGYSVSREKKESFPLTVTSAQKNPTAFYLCASSIDGGAGGDNEQFFGPGTRLTVL.

This clonotype has a single count. This chain connects TRBV13 to TRBJ1-3, with 8 nucleotides matching TRBD1. Germline CDR1 reads PRHDT; CDR2 reads FYEKMQ (reference sequence). Trimming cost V 5 bases and J 2 bases; bases outside gene matches: 5. This CDR3 comprises 15 residues. The CDR3 bases are TGTGCCAGCAGCGTGTGGACAGGGACTGGAAACACCATATATTTT. It yields the protein CASSVWTGTGNTIYF.

This clonotype came up many times. The chain uses TRBV3-1 and TRBJ2-3; 8 nucleotides agree with TRBD2. V trimming: 4 bases; J trimming: 2 bases; junction bases outside the gene matches: 8. The CDR3 has 16 residues. CDR1 is LGHDT, CDR2 YNNKEL, per germline (reference sequence). In DNA, the CDR3 is TGTGCCAGCAGCCTTATGGTAGCGGGGAACACAGATACGCAGTATTTT. It yields the protein CASSLMVAGNTDTQYF.

Comment on this clonotype: Sequence at one end of the junction differs from germline and may be a read error. The V and J genes are TRBV5-4 and TRBJ1-2; perhaps TRBD1 as D (5 bases). There are 17 residues in the CDR3. Germline lookup yields CDR1 SGHNT and CDR2 YYREEE (reference sequence). CDR3 nucleotide sequence: TGTGCCAGCAGCTTGAAGGGGTTCTGGGACGGCGACTATGGTTACACCTTC. Protein: CASSLKGFWDGDYGYTF. Full variable domain (outside the CDR3, taken from reference TRBV5-4 and TRBJ1-2): ETGVTQSPTHLIKTRGQQVTLRCSSQSGHNTVSWYQQALGQGPQFIFQYYREEENGRGNFPPRFSGLQFPNYSSELNVNALELDDSALYLCASSLKGFWDGDYGYTFGSGTRLTVV.

The chain couples TRBV10-2 to TRBJ2-3; TRBD1 might be the D (6 bases). Per germline, CDR1 WSHSY and CDR2 SAAADI. V was clipped by 0 bases and J by 4 bases, with 14 bases between them. This CDR3 comprises 16 residues. The CDR3 here is CASSESWQGKADTQYF. The CDR3 DNA sequence: TGCGCCAGCAGTGAGTCGTGGCAGGGGAAGGCAGATACGCAGTATTTT.

This chain links TRBV20-1 with TRBJ1-6; no firm D call. CDR1 is DFQATT and CDR2 is SNEGSKA in the germline V gene (reference sequence). This CDR3 has 13 amino acids. The V end was cut by 6 bases, the J end by 7 bases, with 13 bases between. CDR3 protein: CSARRVGNSPLHF. In DNA, the CDR3 is TGCAGTGCCAGGAGGGTGGGAAATTCACCCCTCCACTTT.

The V call is TRBV29-1, the J call TRBJ1-4; D possibly corresponds to TRBD1 (5 bases). The CDR3 totals 14 residues. The germline V gene has CDR1 SQVTM and CDR2 ANQGSEA. The V end was cut by 7 bases, the J end by 5 bases, with 17 bases between. The CDR3 loop is CSGLAGGYNEKLFF. The CDR3 DNA is TGCAGCGGCTTAGCGGGGGGGTACAATGAAAAACTGTTTTTT.

The chain recombines TRBV7-3 with TRBJ2-1; D tentatively fits TRBD1 or TRBD2 (6 bases each). Trimming cost V 1 base and J 5 bases, with 18 bases left between them. The CDR3 has 17 amino acids. From germline, CDR1 is SGHTA and CDR2 FQGTGA. CDR3 in DNA: TGTGCCAGCAGCTTAAGGGCGGGAAGAGGACAGAACAATGAGCAGTTCTTC. It encodes CASSLRAGRGQNNEQFF.

This clonotype was recorded at least ten times. The CDR3 coding sequence is TGTGCCAGCAGCCGAGAGACTAGCGGGAGGGGCCTAGGGGAGCAGTTCTTC. Its translation: CASSRETSGRGLGEQFF. This chain uses TRBV13 with TRBJ2-1; 14 bases map to TRBD2. Germline CDR1 and CDR2: PRHDT and FYEKMQ (reference sequence). V shed 5 bases, J shed 10 bases, and the junction held 13 bases outside the gene matches. The length of the CDR3 is 17 residues. Looking up the rest from reference TRBV13 and TRBJ2-1 gives the full variable domain: AAGVIQSPRHLIKEKRETATLKCYPIPRHDTVYWYQQGPGQDPQFLISFYEKMQSDKGSIPDRFSAQQFSDYHSELNMSSLELGDSALYFCASSRETSGRGLGEQFFGPGTRLTVL.

This clonotype was counted ten times or more. The V call is TRBV9, the J call TRBJ2-1, with 12 bases fitting TRBD2. The junction had 9 bases not matched to a gene; V was cut back by 0 bases and J by 8 bases. CDR3 length: 17 amino acids. The V gene's germline CDR1 is SGDLS and CDR2 YYNGEE. Here the CDR3 reads CASSVGRASGRVDEQFF. The CDR3 DNA sequence: TGTGCCAGCAGCGTAGGACGAGCTAGCGGGAGGGTGGATGAGCAGTTCTTC.

This clonotype was seen just once. V and J are TRBV4-1 and TRBJ2-7, with D uncertain. CDR3 length: 12 amino acids. The germline V gene has CDR1 MGHRA and CDR2 YSYEKL. With 1 base removed from V and 7 bases from J, the gap between germline ends came to 8 bases. CDR3 residues: CASSQGQGEQYF. CDR3 bases: TGCGCCAGCAGCCAAGGGCAAGGGGAGCAGTACTTC.